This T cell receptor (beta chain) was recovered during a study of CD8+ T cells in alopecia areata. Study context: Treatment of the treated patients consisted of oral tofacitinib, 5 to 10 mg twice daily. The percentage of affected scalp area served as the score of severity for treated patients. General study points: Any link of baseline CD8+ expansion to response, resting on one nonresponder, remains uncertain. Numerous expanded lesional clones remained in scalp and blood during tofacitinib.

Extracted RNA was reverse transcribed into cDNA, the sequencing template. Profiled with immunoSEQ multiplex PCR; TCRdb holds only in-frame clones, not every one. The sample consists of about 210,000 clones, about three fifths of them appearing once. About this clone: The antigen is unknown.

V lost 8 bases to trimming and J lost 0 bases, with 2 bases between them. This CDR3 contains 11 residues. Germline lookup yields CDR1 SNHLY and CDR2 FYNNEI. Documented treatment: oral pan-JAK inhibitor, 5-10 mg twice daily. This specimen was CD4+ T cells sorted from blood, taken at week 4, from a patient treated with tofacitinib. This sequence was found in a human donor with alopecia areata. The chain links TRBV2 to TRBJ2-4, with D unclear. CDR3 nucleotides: TGTGCCAGCGGAGCCAAAAACATTCAGTACTTC. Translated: CASGAKNIQYF.